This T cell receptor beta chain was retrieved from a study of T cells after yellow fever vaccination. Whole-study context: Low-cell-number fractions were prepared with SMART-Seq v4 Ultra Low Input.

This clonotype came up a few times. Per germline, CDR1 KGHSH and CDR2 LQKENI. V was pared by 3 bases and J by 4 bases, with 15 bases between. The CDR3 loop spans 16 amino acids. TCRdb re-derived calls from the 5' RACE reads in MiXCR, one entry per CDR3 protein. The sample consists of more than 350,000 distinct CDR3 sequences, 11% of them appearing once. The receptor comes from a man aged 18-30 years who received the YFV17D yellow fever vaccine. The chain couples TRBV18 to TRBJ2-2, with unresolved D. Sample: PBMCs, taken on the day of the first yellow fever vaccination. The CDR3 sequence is CASSPKTPLSTGELFF. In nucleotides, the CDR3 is TGTGCCAGCTCACCGAAAACACCCCTAAGCACCGGGGAGCTGTTTTTT.